This T cell receptor (beta chain) originates from a study of OX40 agonist ivuxolimab in advanced cancers. On the study more broadly: Prior anti-PD-1, anti-PD-L1 or anti-CTLA-4 therapy was allowed; over 30% had some. Study-level points and caveats: The study found that CD8+ T cells averaged more expanded clones than CD4+.

The protocol was immunoSEQ multiplex PCR, while the TCRdb copy is restricted to in-frame clones and leaves out a portion. The sample consists of more than 65,000 clones, 92% of them appearing once. Notes on this clone: Its antigen is not identified.

Trimming stripped 1 base from V and 6 bases from J, with 13 bases between. This CDR3 has 15 amino acids. Looked up from germline, CDR1 is SGHDN and CDR2 is FVKESK. The source of this sequence is an adult with an advanced solid tumor such as melanoma, head and neck, liver or kidney cancer. This sample comprised CD4+ or CD8+ T cells sorted from blood, obtained in a trial of the OX40 agonist ivuxolimab. The gene calls are TRBV14 and TRBJ1-5; D gene uncertain. Here the CDR3 reads CASSQGAPTIQPQHF. CDR3 DNA sequence: TGTGCCAGCAGCCAAGGGGCACCAACGATTCAGCCCCAGCATTTT.